This T cell receptor (beta chain) was observed in a study of CD8+ T cells in alopecia areata. Study context: Tofacitinib was taken orally by treated patients, and the dose was 5 to 10 mg twice daily.

Treatment: oral pan-JAK inhibitor, 5-10 mg twice daily. Extraction of RNA preceded its reverse transcription into cDNA, which served as the sequencing template. Only in-frame clones appear in the TCRdb table, and some are missing; sequencing was by immunoSEQ multiplex PCR. The sample has 95,000 to 100,000 clones, almost 60% seen once. In the case of this clone: Its antigen is not identified.

General study points: One nonresponder makes the tie between baseline CD8+ expansion and response uncertain.

The CDR3 length is 13 residues. The V and J genes are TRBV12-2 and TRBJ1-2. TRBV12-2 is a recognized pseudogene. The receptor's source is a human donor with alopecia areata. The material was CD8+ T cells sorted from blood, obtained between weeks 55 and 65, from a patient treated with tofacitinib. CDR3 sequence: CASRYRTSCGYTF. As DNA, the CDR3 is TGTGCAAGTCGCTACCGGACCTCCTGTGGCTACACCTTC.